This entry lists 29 T cell receptor beta chains sequenced from one sample in a study of OX40 agonist ivuxolimab in advanced cancers. This table comes from immunoSEQ multiplex PCR, and its TCRdb copy is limited to in-frame clones, with some not included. This table holds 75,000 or so clones, around four fifths found once. Sample: CD4+ or CD8+ T cells sorted from blood, taken in a trial of the OX40 agonist ivuxolimab. These receptor sequences come from an adult with an advanced solid tumor such as melanoma, head and neck, liver or kidney cancer.

The genes are TRBV5-1 and TRBJ2-5, with 10 bases that match TRBD2. Near its end, the DNA agrees better with TRBJ2-7, so the J call may be wrong. Germline V gene sequence: CDR1 SGHRS, CDR2 YFSETQ. CDR3 length equals 16 residues. As DNA, the CDR3 is TGCGCCAGCAGCCCCCGGGTAGCGGGAGGCTCCTACGAGCAGTACTTC. Amino acid sequence: CASSPRVAGGSYEQYF.

This clone was seen a handful of times. The rearrangement uses TRBV5-4 and TRBJ2-1; D is uncertain. The germline V gene has CDR1 SGHNT and CDR2 YYREEE (reference sequence). The V end was cut by 2 bases, the J end by 4 bases, with 7 bases between. This CDR3 region has 13 residues. The CDR3 nucleotides read TGTGCCAGCAGCTTAGCAACATACAATGAGCAGTTCTTC. It is translated as CASSLATYNEQFF.

This sequence joins TRBV4-3 and TRBJ1-6, with TRBD1 matching 7 bases. This CDR3 contains 17 residues. The germline CDR1 and CDR2 sequences are LGHNA and YSLEER. V shed 1 base and J 3 bases; nucleotides not matched to a gene: 6. CDR3 region: CASSQATGVDYNSPLHF. The CDR3 DNA is TGCGCCAGCAGCCAAGCCACAGGGGTGGACTATAATTCACCCCTCCACTTT.

The count of this clone is one. Here the CDR3 reads CASSLRGDEIYEQYF. Here the CDR3 DNA reads TGTGCCAGCAGCCTCCGGGGGGATGAGATCTACGAGCAGTACTTC. The V and J genes are TRBV4-2 and TRBJ2-7; 7 bases are a match to TRBD2. This CDR3 has 15 residues. After removal of 4 bases from V and 3 bases from J, the junction contained 9 bases not matched to a gene. Germline-derived CDR1 and CDR2 are LGHNA and YNFKEQ.

This chain connects TRBV5-1 to TRBJ1-2; tentatively, D is TRBD1 (6 bases). The CDR3 is 16 amino acids. V gave up 3 bases and J gave up 4 bases, with 19 bases separating them. The V gene's germline CDR1 is SGHRS and CDR2 YFSETQ. CDR3 sequence reads: CASSSGVGVFGYGYTF. The CDR3 nucleotides read TGCGCCAGCAGCTCAGGGGTCGGAGTTTTCGGCTATGGCTACACCTTC.

This clone has more than one count but fewer than ten. V and J are TRBV30 and TRBJ1-6, with TRBD1 matching 8 bases. The CDR3 extends over 15 amino acids. J was trimmed by 8 bases and V by 3 bases; bases with no gene match: 9. The germline CDR1 and CDR2 sequences are GTSNPN and SVGIG (reference sequence). Here the CDR3 DNA reads TGTGCCTGGAGCGCCCGGACAGGGAGCGATTCACCCCTCCACTTT. Translation gives CAWSARTGSDSPLHF.

A few counts support this clone. This rearrangement joins TRBV4-1 to TRBJ1-5; 10 bases align to TRBD1. This CDR3 is built from 14 residues. V shed 4 bases, J shed 9 bases, and the junction held 6 bases outside the gene matches. The germline CDR1 and CDR2 sequences are MGHRA and YSYEKL. CDR3 sequence: CASSPDRGTPPQHF. In nucleotides, the CDR3 is TGCGCCAGCAGCCCGGACAGGGGGACGCCGCCCCAGCATTTT.

The chain is built from TRBV19 and TRBJ2-1; the match to TRBD1 covers 7 bases. There are 15 residues in the CDR3. The V gene's germline CDR1 is LNHDA and CDR2 SQIVND (reference sequence). Trimming at V came to 5 bases and at J to 4 bases, leaving 8 bases not matched to a gene. CDR3: CASSLRQGPYNEQFF. In nucleotides, the CDR3 is TGTGCCAGTAGTCTAAGACAGGGTCCATACAATGAGCAGTTCTTC.

DNA for the CDR3: TGTGCCAGCAGTTTCGGACTAGCCGGTGCCTACAATGAGCAGTTCTTC. Its protein is CASSFGLAGAYNEQFF. This rearrangement joins TRBV27 to TRBJ2-1; 8 nucleotides match TRBD2. This CDR3 region has 16 residues. Germline-derived CDR1 and CDR2 are MNHEY and SMNVEV (reference sequence). With V trimmed by 3 bases and J by 2 bases, 6 bases remained unmatched.

The chain couples TRBV30 to TRBJ1-5; D call uncertain. This CDR3 region has 15 residues. Trimming stripped 2 bases from V and 0 bases from J, with 11 bases between. The germline V gene encodes CDR1 GTSNPN and CDR2 SVGIG (reference sequence). The CDR3 bases are TGTGCCTGGAGTTTTGACATCGATAGCAATCAGCCCCAGCATTTT. Its protein product is CAWSFDIDSNQPQHF.

This clone appeared once. The genes are TRBV12-5 and TRBJ1-1; possibly TRBD1 for D (5 bases). Germline V gene data show CDR1 as LGHNT and CDR2 as FRNRAP. V shed 2 bases and J shed 1 base, with 5 bases lying between them. The CDR3 consists of 13 residues. The CDR3: CASGLTGNTEAFF. The CDR3 DNA follows: TGTGCTAGTGGTTTGACAGGGAACACTGAAGCTTTCTTT.

The rearrangement links TRBV19 to TRBJ2-2, with TRBD1 matching 12 bases. The J segment lost 5 bases and the V segment lost 2 bases, leaving 9 bases of the junction unmatched. Looked up from germline, CDR1 is LNHDA and CDR2 is SQIVND (reference sequence). The CDR3 contains 18 residues. Written as DNA, the CDR3 is TGTGCCAGTAGTATAATAGCCGGGACAGGGGGCCGTACCGGGGAGCTGTTTTTT. Translation: CASSIIAGTGGRTGELFF. The variable domain in full, with the rest retrieved from reference TRBV19 and TRBJ2-2, is DGGITQSPKYLFRKEGQNVTLSCEQNLNHDAMYWYRQDPGQGLRLIYYSQIVNDFQKGDIAEGYSVSREKKESFPLTVTSAQKNPTAFYLCASSIIAGTGGRTGELFFGEGSRLTVL.

The chain is built from TRBV10-2 and TRBJ1-2; maybe TRBD1 (5 bases). The CDR3 extends over 13 amino acids. CDR1 and CDR2 from the germline V gene are WSHSY and SAAADI. The V end was cut by 3 bases, the J end by 5 bases, with 10 bases between. The CDR3 is CASSDATAYGYTF. CDR3 sequence (DNA): TGCGCCAGCAGTGATGCGACAGCGTATGGCTACACCTTC.

The chain is built from TRBV6-1 and TRBJ2-5, with 10 bases lining up with TRBD2. Germline V gene lookup returns CDR1 MNHNS and CDR2 SASEGT. The CDR3 extends over 15 amino acids. V was pared by 4 bases and J by 5 bases, with 7 bases of the junction left unmatched. CDR3 protein: CASSVSSGGLETQYF. As DNA, the CDR3 is TGTGCCAGCAGTGTTTCTAGCGGGGGTTTGGAGACCCAGTACTTC.

The chain links TRBV2 to TRBJ1-2; no clear D. Trimming stripped 3 bases from V and 3 bases from J, with 11 bases between. CDR1 and CDR2 from the germline V gene are SNHLY and FYNNEI. The CDR3 consists of 14 residues. The CDR3, as DNA: TGTGCCAGCAGTGAGTTTGGGTCTTACTATGGCTACACCTTC. Its protein is CASSEFGSYYGYTF.

This chain connects TRBV7-8 to TRBJ2-7, with D perhaps matching TRBD1 (5 bases). The CDR3 runs 14 residues. V lost 3 bases, J lost 0 bases, and 9 bases lay in between. The germline V gene has CDR1 SGHVS and CDR2 FQNEAQ. CDR3: CASSLTESSYEQYF. The CDR3 DNA sequence: TGTGCCAGCAGCTTGACAGAGAGCTCCTACGAGCAGTACTTC.

Here the CDR3 DNA reads TGTGCCAGCAGCCAACTGGGGGCTAATCAGCCCCAGCATTTT. Its translation is CASSQLGANQPQHF. This chain connects TRBV4-2 to TRBJ1-5; maybe TRBD1 (6 bases). The CDR3 is made up of 14 amino acids. V gave up 2 bases and J gave up 4 bases, with 9 bases separating them. The germline V gene has CDR1 LGHNA and CDR2 YNFKEQ.

The chain is built from TRBV7-8 and TRBJ2-2, with 15 bases identical to TRBD2. The ends lost 5 bases at V and 7 bases at J; junction bases unmatched: 5. Germline CDR1 reads SGHVS; CDR2 reads FQNEAQ. The CDR3 covers 16 residues. CDR3 sequence reads: CASSGTSGGFGGELFF. The CDR3 DNA reads TGTGCCAGCAGCGGGACTAGCGGGGGGTTCGGCGGGGAGCTGTTTTTT.

This clone appeared once. V is TRBV2 and J is TRBJ2-7; 14 bases map to TRBD2. CDR3 length equals 15 residues. The germline V gene has CDR1 SNHLY and CDR2 FYNNEI. The V gene end was trimmed by 8 bases and the J gene end by 0 bases; junction bases not matched to a gene: 3. CDR3 bases: TGTGCCAGCGGACTAGCGGGGGGACTCTCCTACGAGCAGTACTTC. It encodes CASGLAGGLSYEQYF.

This chain uses TRBV10-1 with TRBJ2-3; 7 bases agree with TRBD1. The length of the CDR3 is 14 residues. The junction had 5 bases not matched to a gene; V was cut back by 4 bases and J by 4 bases. CDR1 is WNHNN, CDR2 SYGVQD, per germline (reference sequence). CDR3 region: CASSGQGWADTQYF. DNA for the CDR3: TGCGCCAGCAGTGGACAGGGTTGGGCAGATACGCAGTATTTT.

V usage is TRBV19 and J usage is TRBJ1-4; possible D gene TRBD1, 5 bases. The CDR3 extends over 14 amino acids. The germline CDR1 and CDR2 sequences are LNHDA and SQIVND (reference sequence). The ends were cut back, 2 bases at V and 11 bases at J, with 15 bases in the middle. Here the CDR3 DNA reads TGTGCCAGTAGTATATCCGGTGGGGCAGCTAAACTGTTTTTT. This gives the protein CASSISGGAAKLFF.

Only a few counts were recorded for this clone. The CDR3 DNA follows: TGCGCCAGCAGCCCTTACGGGGCCCTCTCTGGAAACACCATATATTTT. Translating it yields CASSPYGALSGNTIYF. The chain employs TRBV4-1 and TRBJ1-3; a possible D gene is TRBD1 (5 bases). V gave up 4 bases and J gave up 0 bases, with 13 bases separating them. The CDR3 is 16 residues long. Per the germline V gene, CDR1 is MGHRA and CDR2 is YSYEKL.

This clone came up many times. The V and J genes are TRBV11-2 and TRBJ1-2, with D uncertain. In germline, CDR1 is SGHAT, CDR2 FQNNGV. This CDR3 comprises 16 residues. V lost 4 bases to trimming and J lost 2 bases, with 17 bases between them. Here the CDR3 reads CASSSIRRTENYGYTF. CDR3 coding DNA: TGTGCCAGCAGCTCCATAAGGAGGACTGAGAACTATGGCTACACCTTC. Filled out from reference TRBV11-2 and TRBJ1-2, the complete variable domain reads EAGVAQSPRYKIIEKRQSVAFWCNPISGHATLYWYQQILGQGPKLLIQFQNNGVVDDSQLPKDRFSAERLKGVDSTLKIQPAKLEDSAVYLCASSSIRRTENYGYTFGSGTRLTVV.

The chain links TRBV5-1 to TRBJ1-1; TRBD1 matches at 7 bases. The length of the CDR3 is 15 residues. Germline values: CDR1 SGHRS, CDR2 YFSETQ. The V segment lost 7 bases and the J segment 5 bases; nucleotides outside the gene matches: 14. The CDR3 sequence is CASAKTGDTGTEAFF. The CDR3 nucleotides are TGCGCCAGCGCGAAAACAGGGGATACAGGGACTGAAGCTTTCTTT.

The rearrangement links TRBV10-2 to TRBJ1-1; weak D call: TRBD1 (6 bases). Germline lookup yields CDR1 WSHSY and CDR2 SAAADI. The V gene lost 7 bases and the J gene lost 0 bases, with 15 bases spanning the gap. This CDR3 region has 15 residues. The CDR3 sequence is CASNWGPDMNTEAFF. Here the CDR3 DNA reads TGCGCCAGCAACTGGGGGCCAGATATGAACACTGAAGCTTTCTTT.

J is TRBJ2-5 and V is TRBV2; D perhaps matches TRBD2 (5 bases). V shed 3 bases and J shed 7 bases, with 6 bases lying between them. CDR1 is SNHLY and CDR2 is FYNNEI in the germline V gene. This CDR3 is 11 amino acids long. CDR3 region: CASSDEGTQYF. CDR3 DNA: TGTGCCAGCAGTGATGAGGGGACCCAGTACTTC.

The V call is TRBV25-1, the J call TRBJ1-1; D is perhaps TRBD1 (5 bases). Between the trimmed V and J ends, which lost 1 base and 2 bases, there was a span of 14 bases. The CDR3 extends over 16 amino acids. Per germline, CDR1 MGHDK and CDR2 SYGVNS. This chain's CDR3 is CASSEFGGTKNTEAFF. The CDR3 nucleotides read TGTGCCAGCAGTGAATTTGGGGGTACAAAAAACACTGAAGCTTTCTTT. Full variable domain (remainder filled in from reference TRBV25-1 and TRBJ1-1): EADIYQTPRYLVIGTGKKITLECSQTMGHDKMYWYQQDPGMELHLIHYSYGVNSTEKGDLSSESTVSRIRTEHFPLTLESARPSHTSQYLCASSEFGGTKNTEAFFGQGTRLTVV.

The chain combines TRBV6-1 with TRBJ1-2; possible D gene TRBD1, 6 bases. The CDR3 has 12 residues. V was pared by 6 bases and J by 8 bases, with 13 bases between. Germline V lookup: CDR1 MNHNS, CDR2 SASEGT. The CDR3 sequence is CASSRTAGGYTF. CDR3 in DNA: TGTGCCAGCAGCCGGACAGCGGGCGGCTACACCTTC.

The chain uses TRBV14 and TRBJ2-1; 11 bases line up with TRBD2. CDR3 length equals 19 residues. Germline loops: CDR1 SGHDN, CDR2 FVKESK. After removal of 1 base from V and 7 bases from J, the junction contained 15 bases not matched to a gene. For the CDR3, the DNA is TGTGCCAGCAGCCAAGTAGAGATGAGACTAGCGGGATATTTGAATGAGCAGTTCTTC. Translating gives CASSQVEMRLAGYLNEQFF.